The rows below give T cell receptor beta chains drawn from one sample of a study of human T cells and chemical hapten exposure. Via MiXCR, TCRdb re-called the reads, giving one row per CDR3 protein. This sample has about 120,000 distinct CDR3 sequences; 6.5% to 10% occur once, and the top ten carry about 1.4%. Material for sequencing was whole blood. The receptors stem from a human donor in good health. Some clones in this sample may be carry-over from other donors' samples. CDR3s include the opening cysteine and the closing phenylalanine or tryptophan. D genes are given only for firm matches. Rows give clone size only sometimes, using once, few, many, or a class for an expanded clone.

TRBJ1-1,TRBV6-1,.,many,TGTGCCAGCAGTGAAGGAAATTCGGTGGCTTTCTTT,CASSEGNSVAFF
TRBJ2-2,TRBV12-3/TRBV12-4,.,.,TGTGCCAGCAGGTCAGCCGGGGAGCTGTTTTTT,CASRSAGELFF
TRBJ1-1,TRBV6-6,.,many,TGTGCCAGCAGACACCCTAGCGGGAACACTGAAGCTTTCTTT,CASRHPSGNTEAFF
TRBJ2-5,TRBV5-1,.,few,TGCGCCAGCAGCTTAATAGGACATAGTCAAGAGACCCAGTACTTC,CASSLIGHSQETQYF
TRBJ2-1,TRBV7-2,TRBD2,.,TGTGCCAGCAGCTCCCGACTAGCGGGGGGGCCGAGGAGGTTCTATGAGCAGTTCTTC,CASSSRLAGGPRRFYEQFF
TRBJ2-1,TRBV10-2,.,.,TGCGCCAGCAGTGAGGCGGGTTACAATGAGCAGTTCTTC,CASSEAGYNEQFF
TRBJ1-1,TRBV10-2,.,many,TGCGCCAGCAGTGAGGTGGTTACTGAAGCTTTCTTT,CASSEVVTEAFF
TRBJ2-3,TRBV7-9,TRBD2,few,TGTGCCAGCAGCTTAGCGGGACTACGGAACACAGATACGCAGTATTTT,CASSLAGLRNTDTQYF
TRBJ2-1,TRBV19,.,.,TGTGCCAGTAGTATAGGAGGATGGGGGGCGCAGAATGAGCAGTTCTTC,CASSIGGWGAQNEQFF
TRBJ1-1,TRBV28,.,many,TGTGCCAGCAGTTTATCCCGGGGGACCGCTGAAGCTTTCTTT,CASSLSRGTAEAFF
TRBJ2-1,TRBV12-3/TRBV12-4,TRBD2,.,TGTGCCAGCAGTGGGGACCGGGGGGTATCCTACAATGAGCAGTTCTTC,CASSGDRGVSYNEQFF
TRBJ1-4,TRBV20-1,TRBD1,many,TGCAGTGCTAGAGGCGGGACAGTTGAAAAACTGTTTTTT,CSARGGTVEKLFF
TRBJ1-3,TRBV29-1,.,many,TGCAGCGCCCTTGACAGGCCCTCTTCCTCTGGAAACACCATATATTTT,CSALDRPSSSGNTIYF
TRBJ2-2,TRBV24-1,.,few,TGTGCCACCAGTGACCCAACAGGAGTCACCGGGGAGCTGTTTTTT,CATSDPTGVTGELFF
TRBJ1-2,TRBV3-1,.,many,TGTGCCAGCAGCACCCGGGAAAGTGGCTACACCTTC,CASSTRESGYTF
TRBJ2-4,TRBV6-2/TRBV6-3,.,.,TGTGCCAGCAGTCTTGACAGCGCTCCGATTCAGTACTTC,CASSLDSAPIQYF
TRBJ2-5,TRBV20-1,.,many,TGCAGTGCTAGTGGGACGGGAGTCCAAGAGACCCAGTACTTC,CSASGTGVQETQYF
TRBJ1-2,TRBV20-1,TRBD1,many,TGCAGTGCTAGCGGGACAGGGGGTATCGACTATGGCTACACCTTC,CSASGTGGIDYGYTF
TRBJ2-6,TRBV9,.,.,TGTGCCAGCAGCTTCAGGCCTATCTCCTCTGGGGCCAACGTCCTGACTTTC,CASSFRPISSGANVLTF
TRBJ2-5,TRBV7-2,TRBD2,few,TGTGCCAGCAGACCTCCCGGACTAGCGGGAGGACAAGAGACCCAGTACTTC,CASRPPGLAGGQETQYF
TRBJ2-2,TRBV5-1,TRBD2,many,TGCGCCAGCAGCTTGGCCTTTGCGGGAGATGCCGGGGAGCTGTTTTTT,CASSLAFAGDAGELFF
TRBJ2-7,TRBV11-2,.,.,TGTGCCAGCAGCTTAGGACAGCTCTACGAGCAGTACTTC,CASSLGQLYEQYF
TRBJ2-5,TRBV4-3,TRBD2,many,TGCGCCAGCAGCCAAGATGGTGGATCTAGCGGGGGCCAAGAGACCCAGTACTTC,CASSQDGGSSGGQETQYF
TRBJ2-2,TRBV6-2/TRBV6-3,TRBD1,few,TGTGCCAGCAGCCCGGGGACAGTAAACACCGGGGAGCTGTTTTTT,CASSPGTVNTGELFF
TRBJ1-3,TRBV5-1,.,many,TGCGCCAGCAGCTTGGGAGACAGCTCTGGAAACACCATATATTTT,CASSLGDSSGNTIYF
TRBJ2-3,TRBV27,.,few,TGTGCCAGCAAAGGCGTCCTGGGCAGCACAGATACGCAGTATTTT,CASKGVLGSTDTQYF